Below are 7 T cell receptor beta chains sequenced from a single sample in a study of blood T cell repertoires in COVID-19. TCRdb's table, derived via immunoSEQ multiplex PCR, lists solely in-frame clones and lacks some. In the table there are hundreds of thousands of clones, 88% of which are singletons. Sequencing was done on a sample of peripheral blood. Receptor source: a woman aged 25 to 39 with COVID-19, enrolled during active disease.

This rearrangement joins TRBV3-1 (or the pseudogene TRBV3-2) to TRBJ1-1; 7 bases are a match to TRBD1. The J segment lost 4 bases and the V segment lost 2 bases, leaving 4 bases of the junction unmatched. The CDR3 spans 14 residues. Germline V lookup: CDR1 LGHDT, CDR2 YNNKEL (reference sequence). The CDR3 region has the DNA TGTGCCAGCAGCCAACAGGGGGTGGGCACTGAAGCTTTCTTT. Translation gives CASSQQGVGTEAFF.

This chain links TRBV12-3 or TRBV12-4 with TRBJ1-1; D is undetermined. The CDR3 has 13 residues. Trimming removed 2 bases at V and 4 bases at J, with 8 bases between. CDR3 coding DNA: TGTGCCAGCAGTTTATCGTCGGGCACTGAAGCTTTCTTT. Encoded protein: CASSLSSGTEAFF.

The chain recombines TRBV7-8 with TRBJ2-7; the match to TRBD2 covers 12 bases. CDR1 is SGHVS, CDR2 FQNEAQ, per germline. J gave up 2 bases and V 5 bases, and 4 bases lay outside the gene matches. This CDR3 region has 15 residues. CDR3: CASSLRLAGAYEQYF. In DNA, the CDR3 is TGTGCCAGCAGCCTAAGACTAGCGGGGGCCTACGAGCAGTACTTC.

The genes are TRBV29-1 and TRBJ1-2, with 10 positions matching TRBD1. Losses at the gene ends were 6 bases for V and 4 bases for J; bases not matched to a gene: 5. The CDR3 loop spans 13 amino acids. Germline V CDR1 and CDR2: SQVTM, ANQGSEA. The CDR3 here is CSVRDRGSYGYTF. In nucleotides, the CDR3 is TGCAGCGTGAGGGACAGGGGCAGCTATGGCTACACCTTC.

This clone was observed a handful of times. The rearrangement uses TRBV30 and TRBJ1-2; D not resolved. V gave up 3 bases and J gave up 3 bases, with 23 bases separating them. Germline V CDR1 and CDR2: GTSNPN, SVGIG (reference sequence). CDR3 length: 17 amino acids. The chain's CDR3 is CAWRRFGQAGLDYGYTF. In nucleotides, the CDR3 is TGTGCCTGGAGGCGTTTCGGGCAGGCGGGTCTGGACTATGGCTACACCTTC.

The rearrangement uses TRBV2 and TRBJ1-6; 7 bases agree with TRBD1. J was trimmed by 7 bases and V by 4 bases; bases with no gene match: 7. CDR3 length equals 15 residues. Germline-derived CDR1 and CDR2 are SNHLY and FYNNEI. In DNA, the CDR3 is TGTGCCAGCAGTGTTTTGACAGGGACAAATTCACCCCTCCACTTT. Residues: CASSVLTGTNSPLHF.

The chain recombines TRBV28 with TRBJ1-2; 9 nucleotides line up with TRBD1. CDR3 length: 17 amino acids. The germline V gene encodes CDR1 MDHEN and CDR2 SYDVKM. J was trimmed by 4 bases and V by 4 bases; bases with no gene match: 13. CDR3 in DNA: TGTGCCAGCAGTTCCCGTGGACAGGGGCTTTATCGCTATGGCTACACCTTC. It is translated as CASSSRGQGLYRYGYTF.